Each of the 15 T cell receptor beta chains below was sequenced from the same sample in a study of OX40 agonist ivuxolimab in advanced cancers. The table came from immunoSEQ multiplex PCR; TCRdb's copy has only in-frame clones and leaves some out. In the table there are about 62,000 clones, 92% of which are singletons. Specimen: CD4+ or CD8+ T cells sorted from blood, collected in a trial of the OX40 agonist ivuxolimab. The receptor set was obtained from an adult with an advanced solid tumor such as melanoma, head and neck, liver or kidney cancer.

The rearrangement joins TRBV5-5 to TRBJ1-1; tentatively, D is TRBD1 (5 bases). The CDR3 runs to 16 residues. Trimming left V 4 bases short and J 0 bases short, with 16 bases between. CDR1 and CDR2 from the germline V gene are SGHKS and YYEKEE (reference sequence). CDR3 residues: CASSEGPLNLNTEAFF. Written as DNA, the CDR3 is TGTGCCAGCAGCGAGGGACCACTCAACCTGAACACTGAAGCTTTCTTT.

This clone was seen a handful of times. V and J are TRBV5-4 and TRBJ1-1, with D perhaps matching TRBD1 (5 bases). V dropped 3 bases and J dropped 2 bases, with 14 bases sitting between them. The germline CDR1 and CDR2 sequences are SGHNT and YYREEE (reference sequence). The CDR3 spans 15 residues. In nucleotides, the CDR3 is TGTGCCAGCAGCTACTACAGGTCCCCTAACACTGAAGCTTTCTTT. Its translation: CASSYYRSPNTEAFF.

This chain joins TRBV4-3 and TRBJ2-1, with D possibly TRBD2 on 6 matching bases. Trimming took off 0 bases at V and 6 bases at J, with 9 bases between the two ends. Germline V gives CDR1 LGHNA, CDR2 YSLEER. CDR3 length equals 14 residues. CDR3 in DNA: TGCGCCAGCAGCCAAGAAGGCGGGATCAATGAGCAGTTCTTC. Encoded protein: CASSQEGGINEQFF.

Here the CDR3 DNA reads TGTGCCAGCAGTTCAAGTGACAGGGGCTACTATAATTCACCCCTCCACTTT. Its translation is CASSSSDRGYYNSPLHF. The genes are TRBV27 and TRBJ1-6; 8 bases are a match to TRBD1. Per germline, CDR1 MNHEY and CDR2 SMNVEV (reference sequence). The CDR3 has 17 amino acids. Trimming cost V 4 bases and J 3 bases; bases outside gene matches: 8.

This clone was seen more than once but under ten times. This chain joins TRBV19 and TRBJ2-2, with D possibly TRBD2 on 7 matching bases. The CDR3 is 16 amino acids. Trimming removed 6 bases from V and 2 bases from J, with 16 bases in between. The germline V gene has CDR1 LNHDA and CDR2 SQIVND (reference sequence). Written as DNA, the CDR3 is TGTGCCAGTAGCCCGGGGGCTAGCGGAAACACCGGGGAGCTGTTTTTT. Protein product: CASSPGASGNTGELFF. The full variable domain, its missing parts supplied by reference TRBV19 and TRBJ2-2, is DGGITQSPKYLFRKEGQNVTLSCEQNLNHDAMYWYRQDPGQGLRLIYYSQIVNDFQKGDIAEGYSVSREKKESFPLTVTSAQKNPTAFYLCASSPGASGNTGELFFGEGSRLTVL.

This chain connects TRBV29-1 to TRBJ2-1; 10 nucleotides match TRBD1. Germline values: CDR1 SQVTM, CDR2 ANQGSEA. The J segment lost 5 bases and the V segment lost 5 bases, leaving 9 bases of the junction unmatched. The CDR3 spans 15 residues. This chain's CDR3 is CSVRSGTGAHNEQFF. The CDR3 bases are TGCAGCGTTCGATCAGGGACAGGGGCCCACAATGAGCAGTTCTTC.

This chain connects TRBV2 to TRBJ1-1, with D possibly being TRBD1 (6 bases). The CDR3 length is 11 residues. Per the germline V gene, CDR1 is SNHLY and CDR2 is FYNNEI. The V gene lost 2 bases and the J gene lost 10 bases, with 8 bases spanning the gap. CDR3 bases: TGTGCCAGCAGTGAAACAGGGCCAGCTTTCTTT. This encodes CASSETGPAFF.

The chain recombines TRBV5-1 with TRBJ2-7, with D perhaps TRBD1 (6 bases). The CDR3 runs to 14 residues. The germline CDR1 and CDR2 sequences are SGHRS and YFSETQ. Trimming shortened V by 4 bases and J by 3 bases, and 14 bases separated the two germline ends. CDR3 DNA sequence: TGCGCCAGCAGCCCGCTGACAGGTTACTACGAGCAGTACTTC. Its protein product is CASSPLTGYYEQYF.

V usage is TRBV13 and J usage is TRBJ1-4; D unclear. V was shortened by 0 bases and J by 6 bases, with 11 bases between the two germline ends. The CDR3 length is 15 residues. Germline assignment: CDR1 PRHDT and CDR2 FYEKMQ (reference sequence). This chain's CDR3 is CASSLGLGMDEKLFF. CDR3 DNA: TGTGCCAGCAGCTTAGGCCTAGGGATGGATGAAAAACTGTTTTTT.

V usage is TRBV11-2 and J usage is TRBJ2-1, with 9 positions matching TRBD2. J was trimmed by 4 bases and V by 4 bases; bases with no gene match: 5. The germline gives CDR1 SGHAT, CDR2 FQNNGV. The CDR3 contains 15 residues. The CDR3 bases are TGTGCCAGCAGCTCCTTCGCGGGGGGGTACAATGAGCAGTTCTTC. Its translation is CASSSFAGGYNEQFF. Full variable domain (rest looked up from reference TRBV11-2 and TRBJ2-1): EAGVAQSPRYKIIEKRQSVAFWCNPISGHATLYWYQQILGQGPKLLIQFQNNGVVDDSQLPKDRFSAERLKGVDSTLKIQPAKLEDSAVYLCASSSFAGGYNEQFFGPGTRLTVL.

In nucleotides, the CDR3 is TGTGCCAGCAGCCCAGGGACAGGGGGCGAGCAGTACTTC. Residues: CASSPGTGGEQYF. This chain connects TRBV7-9 to TRBJ2-7; 11 nucleotides align to TRBD1. Germline CDR1 SEHNR, CDR2 FQNEAQ (reference sequence). V dropped 5 bases and J dropped 6; count of bases not matched to a gene: 3. There are 13 residues in the CDR3.

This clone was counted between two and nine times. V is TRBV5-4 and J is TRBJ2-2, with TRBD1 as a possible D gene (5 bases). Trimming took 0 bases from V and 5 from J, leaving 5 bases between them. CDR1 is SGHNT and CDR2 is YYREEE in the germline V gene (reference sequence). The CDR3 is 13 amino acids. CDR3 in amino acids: CASSLGQTGELFF. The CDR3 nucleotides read TGTGCCAGCAGCTTGGGACAGACCGGGGAGCTGTTTTTT. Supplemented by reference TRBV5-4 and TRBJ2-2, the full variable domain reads ETGVTQSPTHLIKTRGQQVTLRCSSQSGHNTVSWYQQALGQGPQFIFQYYREEENGRGNFPPRFSGLQFPNYSSELNVNALELDDSALYLCASSLGQTGELFFGEGSRLTVL.

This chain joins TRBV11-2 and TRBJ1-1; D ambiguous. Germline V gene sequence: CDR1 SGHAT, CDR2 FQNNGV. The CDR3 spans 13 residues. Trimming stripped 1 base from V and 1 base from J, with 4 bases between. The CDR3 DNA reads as TGTGCCAGCAGCTTAGTTAAGAACACTGAAGCTTTCTTT. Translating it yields CASSLVKNTEAFF.

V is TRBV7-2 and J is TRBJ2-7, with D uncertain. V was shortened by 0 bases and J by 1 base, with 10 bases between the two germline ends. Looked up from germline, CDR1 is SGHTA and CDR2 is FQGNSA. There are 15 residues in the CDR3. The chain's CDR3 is CASSLAPPRSYEQYF. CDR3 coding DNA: TGTGCCAGCAGCTTAGCCCCCCCGAGGTCCTACGAGCAGTACTTC.

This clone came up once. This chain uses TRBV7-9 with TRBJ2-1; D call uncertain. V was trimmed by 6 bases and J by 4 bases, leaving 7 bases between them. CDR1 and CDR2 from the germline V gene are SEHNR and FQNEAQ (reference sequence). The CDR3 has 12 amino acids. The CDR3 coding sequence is TGTGCCAGCAGACCGTCGTACAATGAGCAGTTCTTC. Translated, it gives CASRPSYNEQFF.